What follows are 25 T cell receptor beta chains derived from one specimen sequenced in a study of PD-L1 blockade in urothelial cancer. Stated time point: peripheral blood 6 weeks after treatment start. The data were produced by immunoSEQ multiplex PCR, yet TCRdb's version contains in-frame clones alone and is incomplete. The data show around 69,000 clones, less than 95% seen once. The sample here was PBMCs, taken around atezolizumab (anti-PD-L1) treatment. The receptors originated from an elderly woman with urothelial cancer.

The rearrangement joins TRBV11-2 to TRBJ2-2; perhaps TRBD1 as D (5 bases). This CDR3 spans 13 amino acids. Trimming took 5 bases from V and 6 from J, leaving 10 bases between them. Germline CDR1 and CDR2: SGHAT and FQNNGV. The CDR3 sequence is CASSQLRAGELFF. The CDR3 DNA is TGTGCCAGCAGCCAACTCAGGGCCGGGGAGCTGTTTTTT.

V gene TRBV7-8 combines with J gene TRBJ2-7; tentatively, D is TRBD1 (6 bases). CDR1 is SGHVS, CDR2 FQNEAQ, per germline. Trimming left V 8 bases short and J 0 bases short, with 14 bases between. The CDR3 length is 14 residues. In nucleotides, the CDR3 is TGTGCCAGCTCCTTTGCAGGGGACTCCTACGAGCAGTACTTC. Translated, it gives CASSFAGDSYEQYF.

The sample holds a few counts of this clone. The rearrangement uses TRBV30 and TRBJ1-1; D gene uncertain. The CDR3 is made up of 13 amino acids. The germline V gene has CDR1 GTSNPN and CDR2 SVGIG (reference sequence). Deletions cut 4 bases from V and 6 bases from J, with 15 bases between. CDR3 bases: TGTGCCTGGAAGGAAAGCGGGCCAGCTGAAGCTTTCTTT. It translates to CAWKESGPAEAFF.

The rearrangement links TRBV5-1 to TRBJ2-2; 9 bases align to TRBD2. The CDR3 runs to 15 residues. The junction had 7 bases not matched to a gene; V was cut back by 3 bases and J by 7 bases. CDR1 and CDR2 (germline): SGHRS, YFSETQ. The CDR3 protein is CASSSIAGVDGELFF. DNA of the CDR3: TGCGCCAGCAGCTCTATAGCGGGAGTGGACGGGGAGCTGTTTTTT.

This chain joins TRBV5-1 and TRBJ2-2; the match to TRBD1 covers 10 bases. J gave up 3 bases and V 3 bases, and 8 bases lay outside the gene matches. The CDR3 extends over 17 amino acids. CDR1 and CDR2 from the germline V gene are SGHRS and YFSETQ. CDR3 nucleotides: TGCGCCAGCAGCTCATCTCCGGGACAGGGGCACACCGGGGAGCTGTTTTTT. Its translation is CASSSSPGQGHTGELFF. Filled out from reference TRBV5-1 and TRBJ2-2, the complete variable domain reads KAGVTQTPRYLIKTRGQQVTLSCSPISGHRSVSWYQQTPGQGLQFLFEYFSETQRNKGNFPGRFSGRQFSNSRSEMNVSTLELGDSALYLCASSSSPGQGHTGELFFGEGSRLTVL.

A single count supports this clone. This sequence joins TRBV2 and TRBJ1-5; D is uncertain. This CDR3 has 14 residues. Looked up from germline, CDR1 is SNHLY and CDR2 is FYNNEI. Trimming cost V 2 bases and J 0 bases, with 5 bases left between them. The CDR3 region has the DNA TGTGCCAGCAGTGAACAGGTTAGCAATCAGCCCCAGCATTTT. It is translated as CASSEQVSNQPQHF.

The chain combines TRBV30 with TRBJ2-6, with TRBD2 matching 7 bases. The CDR3 sequence is 16 residues long. V trimming: 4 bases; J trimming: 0 bases; junction bases outside the gene matches: 6. Germline CDR1 GTSNPN, CDR2 SVGIG (reference sequence). Here the CDR3 reads CAWTGGALSGANVLTF. DNA for the CDR3: TGTGCCTGGACGGGGGGAGCCCTCTCTGGGGCCAACGTCCTGACTTTC.

V and J are TRBV5-1 and TRBJ2-5, with 10 bases lining up with TRBD2. The V segment lost 6 bases and the J segment 4 bases; nucleotides outside the gene matches: 9. Germline V gives CDR1 SGHRS, CDR2 YFSETQ. This CDR3 is built from 15 residues. In DNA form, the CDR3 reads TGCGCCAGCACCCCTAGCGGGAGTTGGAGAGAGACCCAGTACTTC. Its protein product is CASTPSGSWRETQYF.

The chain employs TRBV28 and TRBJ2-7; a possible D gene is TRBD2 (6 bases). The V gene's germline CDR1 is MDHEN and CDR2 SYDVKM. The CDR3 is made up of 15 amino acids. The V gene lost 6 bases and the J gene lost 1 base, with 16 bases spanning the gap. CDR3 loop: CASRRGGLGSYEQYF. As DNA, the CDR3 is TGTGCCAGCAGGCGCGGAGGGTTAGGATCCTACGAGCAGTACTTC.

This chain links TRBV28 with TRBJ1-5, with D possibly matching TRBD1 (5 bases). Trimming left V 6 bases short and J 0 bases short, with 12 bases between. There are 15 residues in the CDR3. Germline V lookup: CDR1 MDHEN, CDR2 SYDVKM. CDR3 sequence (DNA): TGTGCCAGCAGCACGGACAAGATTAGCAATCAGCCCCAGCATTTT. It yields the protein CASSTDKISNQPQHF.

V and J are TRBV5-4 and TRBJ2-5; 8 bases are a match to TRBD1. CDR1 and CDR2 (germline): SGHNT, YYREEE (reference sequence). Unmatched junction bases numbered 4, after V lost 1 base and J lost 5 bases. The CDR3 length is 14 residues. CDR3 coding DNA: TGTGCCAGCAGCTTGCAGGGGGCGGGGGAGACCCAGTACTTC. This sequence encodes CASSLQGAGETQYF.

The chain has TRBV15 and TRBJ2-3, with 16 bases lining up with TRBD2. The CDR3 extends over 18 amino acids. Germline trimming cut 1 base from V and 2 bases from J; bases unmatched to any gene: 3. Germline CDR1 LNHNV, CDR2 YYDKDF (reference sequence). CDR3 amino acids: CATSRAGLAGGSTDTQYF. As DNA, the CDR3 is TGTGCCACCAGCAGAGCGGGACTAGCGGGAGGGTCCACAGATACGCAGTATTTT. The full variable domain, rest sourced from reference TRBV15 and TRBJ2-3, is DAMVIQNPRYQVTQFGKPVTLSCSQTLNHNVMYWYQQKSSQAPKLLFHYYDKDFNNEADTPDNFQSRRPNTSFCFLDIRSPGLGDTAMYLCATSRAGLAGGSTDTQYFGPGTRLTVL.

The sample holds one count of this clone. The rearrangement uses TRBV5-1 and TRBJ1-2, with a weak D call TRBD1 (6 bases). Germline V gives CDR1 SGHRS, CDR2 YFSETQ. This CDR3 is 15 amino acids long. V was cut by 0 bases and J by 8 bases, with 17 bases left in between. This chain's CDR3 is CASSLGGQEIRGYTF. As DNA, the CDR3 is TGCGCCAGCAGCTTGGGGGGGCAGGAGATTCGCGGCTACACCTTC. The variable domain in full, completed from reference TRBV5-1 and TRBJ1-2, reads KAGVTQTPRYLIKTRGQQVTLSCSPISGHRSVSWYQQTPGQGLQFLFEYFSETQRNKGNFPGRFSGRQFSNSRSEMNVSTLELGDSALYLCASSLGGQEIRGYTFGSGTRLTVV.

The gene calls are TRBV2 and TRBJ2-3, with TRBD2 matching 11 bases. Trimming cost V 7 bases and J 4 bases; bases outside gene matches: 4. Germline assignment: CDR1 SNHLY and CDR2 FYNNEI. The CDR3 has 14 residues. The CDR3 loop is CASISGRAPDTQYF. The DNA for the CDR3 is TGTGCCAGCATTAGCGGGAGGGCCCCAGATACGCAGTATTTT.

The chain couples TRBV7-2 to TRBJ1-2; no clear D gene. CDR1 and CDR2 (germline): SGHTA, FQGNSA. V gave up 1 base and J gave up 3 bases, with 9 bases separating them. The CDR3 is 14 residues long. Written as DNA, the CDR3 is TGTGCCAGCAGCTTAGAGGAGGGCTACTATGGCTACACCTTC. The encoded protein is CASSLEEGYYGYTF.

The chain has TRBV18 and TRBJ2-5; unclear D gene. In germline, CDR1 is KGHSH, CDR2 LQKENI. Trimming shortened V by 0 bases and J by 4 bases, and 6 bases separated the two germline ends. The CDR3 spans 13 residues. The CDR3 sequence is CASSPPSIETQYF. In DNA, the CDR3 is TGTGCCAGCTCACCACCTAGTATAGAGACCCAGTACTTC.

The V and J genes are TRBV7-9 and TRBJ2-7; TRBD1 might be the D (5 bases). Germline V gene lookup returns CDR1 SEHNR and CDR2 FQNEAQ (reference sequence). With 8 bases removed from V and 3 bases from J, the gap between germline ends came to 17 bases. The CDR3 extends over 14 amino acids. CDR3: CASAAFQGSYEQYF. As DNA, the CDR3 is TGTGCCAGCGCGGCCTTCCAGGGTAGCTACGAGCAGTACTTC.

The rearrangement uses TRBV30 and TRBJ1-1; 7 bases fit TRBD1. The CDR3 runs to 13 residues. Germline V lookup: CDR1 GTSNPN, CDR2 SVGIG (reference sequence). The trim removed 2 bases at V and 7 bases at J, leaving 7 bases unmatched. The CDR3 DNA is TGTGCCTGGAGTACCAGACAGGGTAATGAAGCTTTCTTT. This codes for CAWSTRQGNEAFF.

The rearrangement uses TRBV6-1 and TRBJ1-1; unclear D gene. Germline V CDR1 and CDR2: MNHNS, SASEGT. V lost 8 bases and J 4 bases, leaving 17 bases between the germline ends. The CDR3 length is 14 residues. The chain's CDR3 is CASGSAPRGTEAFF. The DNA of the CDR3 is TGTGCCAGCGGCTCTGCCCCACGAGGCACTGAAGCTTTCTTT.

This chain links TRBV5-1 with TRBJ2-5; 10 bases align to TRBD1. The germline V gene has CDR1 SGHRS and CDR2 YFSETQ. This CDR3 spans 16 amino acids. V was pared by 5 bases and J by 4 bases, with 11 bases of the junction left unmatched. The CDR3, as DNA: TGCGCCAGCAGGAGCCGACAGGGGGCAGGGGGAGAGACCCAGTACTTC. Protein product: CASRSRQGAGGETQYF.

The rearrangement joins TRBV5-1 to TRBJ2-3; possibly TRBD2 for D (6 bases). The V end lost 5 bases, the J end lost 4 bases, and 14 bases lay between the germline ends. CDR3 length: 14 amino acids. In germline, CDR1 is SGHRS, CDR2 YFSETQ. DNA for the CDR3: TGCGCCAGCAGGGTCGGGACTGCCTCAGATACGCAGTATTTT. This codes for CASRVGTASDTQYF.

The chain combines TRBV6-5 with TRBJ1-1; TRBD1 is a possible D gene (6 bases). Germline V gene data show CDR1 as MNHEY and CDR2 as SVGAGI. The ends were cut back, 6 bases at V and 3 bases at J, with 11 bases in the middle. The CDR3 length is 13 residues. The CDR3 here is CASRPTGYTEAFF. Written as DNA, the CDR3 is TGTGCCAGCAGGCCTACAGGGTACACTGAAGCTTTCTTT.

The rearrangement uses TRBV5-1 and TRBJ1-2, with TRBD1 as a possible D gene (6 bases). V was trimmed by 4 bases and J by 9 bases, leaving 13 bases between them. This CDR3 is built from 12 residues. The germline CDR1 and CDR2 sequences are SGHRS and YFSETQ. The CDR3 coding sequence is TGCGCCAGCAGCCTAGAGGGGGGGAGCTACACCTTC. This codes for CASSLEGGSYTF.

The chain is built from TRBV14 and TRBJ2-7; 10 nucleotides agree with TRBD2. The CDR3 length is 14 residues. With V trimmed by 6 bases and J by 4 bases, 6 bases remained unmatched. CDR1 is SGHDN and CDR2 is FVKESK in the germline V gene. CDR3 coding DNA: TGTGCCAGCAGGGCTAGCGGGAGTAGATACGAGCAGTACTTC. This codes for CASRASGSRYEQYF.

The chain couples TRBV19 to TRBJ2-3; TRBD2 is a possible D gene (5 bases). This CDR3 has 14 amino acids. V was trimmed by 2 bases and J by 4 bases, leaving 10 bases between them. The germline V gene has CDR1 LNHDA and CDR2 SQIVND (reference sequence). Written as DNA, the CDR3 is TGTGCCAGTAGTATAAAAAAGGAGGCAGATACGCAGTATTTT. It yields the protein CASSIKKEADTQYF.